The text below deals with one T cell receptor beta chain. The source of the sample is a study of blood T cell repertoires in COVID-19. Across the study: The United States, Italy and Spain were the sources of the acute and convalescent COVID-19 samples.

The protocol was immunoSEQ multiplex PCR, while the TCRdb copy is restricted to in-frame clones and leaves out a portion. Of roughly 140,000 clones in the sample, approximately 80% were seen once. From germline, CDR1 is SNHLY and CDR2 FYNNEI. The V end lost 8 bases, the J end lost 0 bases, and 11 bases lay between the germline ends. The CDR3 has 15 amino acids. The sequenced sample was peripheral blood. This chain uses TRBV2 with TRBJ2-6; D is unresolved. This TCR was sampled from a woman older than 75 with acute or convalescent COVID-19. In DNA form, the CDR3 reads TGTGCCAGCGAACAGTTCAGCTCTGGGGCCAACGTCCTGACTTTC. Translating gives CASEQFSSGANVLTF.